The entry that follows covers one TCR beta chain sequence. Its target is not known. This sample is part of a study of shared clonotypes between healthy human individuals. Background on the study: Three CD4 naive, three CD4 memory, two CD8 naive and one CD8 memory plate were used per donor. Study results and caveats: Sorted-subset sequencing was shown by rarefaction to be incomplete despite large depth. When naive CD4 clonotypes were compared across several donors, around 5% were shared.

Clones were sequenced by immunoSEQ multiplex PCR, and TCRdb holds only the in-frame ones, with some missing. There are over a million clones in the sample; 95% to 99% occur only once, and 0.45% lies in the top ten. V was shortened by 11 bases and J by 0 bases, with 16 bases between the two germline ends. CDR1 is SGHAT, CDR2 FQNNGV, per germline. The CDR3 spans 14 residues. The chain recombines TRBV11-2 with TRBJ1-1; D is unclear. This receptor was identified in a man aged 25 to 40 in good health. The sequencing input was naive CD4+ T cells sorted from blood. Subset of the sample: CD45RA+ positively selected. This CDR3 reads CADQRGSMNTEAFF. The CDR3 nucleotides are TGTGCCGACCAGAGAGGCAGCATGAACACTGAAGCTTTCTTT.